The 26 T cell receptor beta chains below all came from one sample that was sequenced in a study of T cell responses to AZD1222 COVID-19 vaccine. The assay was immunoSEQ multiplex PCR, and TCRdb's table has in-frame clones only and misses some. Of some 130,000 clones in the sample, 85% to 95% were seen once. Sequenced material: peripheral blood, taken on day 0 of AZD1222 vaccination. All receptors derive from an adult in good health.

The V call is TRBV7-8, the J call TRBJ2-7; 8 positions agree with TRBD2. The CDR3 sequence is 15 residues long. J gave up 3 bases and V 5 bases, and 9 bases lay outside the gene matches. Germline values: CDR1 SGHVS, CDR2 FQNEAQ. The CDR3: CASSPGGLGLYEQYF. The CDR3 nucleotides read TGTGCCAGCAGCCCGGGGGGACTAGGCCTCTACGAGCAGTACTTC.

The chain combines TRBV19 with TRBJ2-7; 8 bases fit TRBD1. Per the germline V gene, CDR1 is LNHDA and CDR2 is SQIVND (reference sequence). The CDR3 runs 14 residues. Losses at the gene ends were 3 bases for V and 0 bases for J; bases not matched to a gene: 1. CDR3 in DNA: TGTGCCAGTAGTATGGACAGGGACTCCTACGAGCAGTACTTC. Its protein product is CASSMDRDSYEQYF.

The chain is built from TRBV5-1 and TRBJ1-2, with D uncertain. The length of the CDR3 is 13 residues. V lost 6 bases and J lost 2, with 11 bases in between. Germline loops: CDR1 SGHRS, CDR2 YFSETQ. In DNA, the CDR3 is TGCGCCAGCACCTTAACAGAGAACTATGGCTACACCTTC. It yields the protein CASTLTENYGYTF.

V and J are TRBV5-1 and TRBJ2-3; 14 bases fit TRBD2. CDR3 length equals 15 residues. J was trimmed by 7 bases and V by 3 bases; bases with no gene match: 4. Germline CDR1 SGHRS, CDR2 YFSETQ. The CDR3 region is CASSSGLAGANTQYF. The CDR3 DNA follows: TGCGCCAGCAGCTCGGGACTAGCGGGAGCTAATACGCAGTATTTT.

The chain recombines TRBV9 with TRBJ1-5; 7 nucleotides match TRBD1. CDR1 is SGDLS, CDR2 YYNGEE, per germline. This CDR3 has 15 amino acids. The ends lost 0 bases at V and 8 bases at J; junction bases unmatched: 8. The CDR3 loop reads CASSVGQGVQEPQHF. DNA of the CDR3: TGTGCCAGCAGCGTAGGACAGGGAGTACAGGAGCCCCAGCATTTT.

The rearrangement joins TRBV19 to TRBJ2-1; possibly TRBD1 for D (5 bases). The ends were cut back, 3 bases at V and 7 bases at J, with 13 bases in the middle. From germline, CDR1 is LNHDA and CDR2 SQIVND (reference sequence). This CDR3 region has 14 residues. The CDR3 DNA follows: TGTGCCAGTAGTATCCCCCAGGGTGTGAATGAGCAGTTCTTC. Its translation is CASSIPQGVNEQFF.

The J gene is TRBJ1-6, the V gene TRBV25-1; 7 nucleotides line up with TRBD1. V lost 5 bases and J lost 8; bases outside the gene matches: 6. The CDR3 loop spans 14 amino acids. Germline values: CDR1 MGHDK, CDR2 SYGVNS. The CDR3 bases are TGTGCCAGCAGTTTTACAGGGGCCGATTCACCCCTCCACTTT. Its translation is CASSFTGADSPLHF. The whole variable domain, filled in from reference TRBV25-1 and TRBJ1-6, reads EADIYQTPRYLVIGTGKKITLECSQTMGHDKMYWYQQDPGMELHLIHYSYGVNSTEKGDLSSESTVSRIRTEHFPLTLESARPSHTSQYLCASSFTGADSPLHFGNGTRLTVT.

The chain has TRBV3-1 (or the pseudogene TRBV3-2) and TRBJ2-2; D remains unclear. The V end was cut by 7 bases, the J end by 6 bases, with 9 bases between. The CDR3 is 12 amino acids. The germline gives CDR1 LGHDT, CDR2 YNNKEL (reference sequence). The DNA of the CDR3 is TGTGCCAGCACGACTTCGGCCGGGGAGCTGTTTTTT. Its protein product is CASTTSAGELFF.

The chain is built from TRBV10-3 and TRBJ1-1; D is possibly TRBD1 (6 bases). Germline V gives CDR1 ENHRY, CDR2 SYGVKD. CDR3 length equals 14 residues. V dropped 7 bases and J dropped 0 bases, with 12 bases sitting between them. In DNA form, the CDR3 reads TGTGCCATCACCGAAACAGGGTTGAACACTGAAGCTTTCTTT. Residues: CAITETGLNTEAFF.

CDR3 loop: CASSLFRDRVLAGANVLTF. DNA for the CDR3: TGTGCCAGCAGTTTATTCCGGGACAGGGTATTGGCTGGGGCCAACGTCCTGACTTTC. The chain carries TRBV28 and TRBJ2-6; 9 nucleotides agree with TRBD1. V trimming: 1 base; J trimming: 2 bases; junction bases outside the gene matches: 9. The CDR3 runs to 19 residues. Germline lookup yields CDR1 MDHEN and CDR2 SYDVKM.

This sequence joins TRBV7-8 and TRBJ1-5; D perhaps matches TRBD1 (6 bases). CDR1 SGHVS and CDR2 FQNEAQ come from the germline V gene. The CDR3 runs to 14 residues. The V end lost 5 bases, the J end lost 5 bases, and 13 bases lay between the germline ends. The CDR3 coding sequence is TGTGCCAGCAGCCACAAACAGGGTGATCAGCCCCAGCATTTT. This gives the protein CASSHKQGDQPQHF.

CDR3 sequence reads: CASSAEGIGLSGYTF. The DNA for the CDR3 is TGTGCCAGCAGTGCGGAGGGTATAGGTCTCTCTGGCTACACCTTC. This sequence joins TRBV28 and TRBJ1-2, with D hard to call. The CDR3 is 15 amino acids. The V gene lost 5 bases and the J gene lost 7 bases, with 20 bases spanning the gap. Germline CDR1 MDHEN, CDR2 SYDVKM.

The rearrangement uses TRBV7-9 and TRBJ2-1; 11 positions agree with TRBD2. With 1 base clipped from V and 5 bases from J, the junction kept 1 base outside the gene matches. Germline values: CDR1 SEHNR, CDR2 FQNEAQ (reference sequence). CDR3 length equals 15 residues. The CDR3 loop reads CASSLGLAGHNEQFF. The CDR3, as DNA: TGTGCCAGCAGCTTAGGACTAGCGGGGCACAATGAGCAGTTCTTC.

The genes are TRBV4-1 and TRBJ2-7, with TRBD2 identical over 10 bases. This CDR3 region has 19 residues. Trimming took 0 bases from V and 0 from J; bases not matched to a gene: 11. The germline V gene encodes CDR1 MGHRA and CDR2 YSYEKL. The CDR3 sequence is CASSQDRPVAGGISYEQYF. CDR3 in DNA: TGCGCCAGCAGCCAAGATAGACCCGTAGCGGGAGGCATCTCCTACGAGCAGTACTTC.

The gene calls are TRBV18 and TRBJ2-2, with unresolved D. CDR1 is KGHSH, CDR2 LQKENI, per germline. V was shortened by 7 bases and J by 4 bases, with 7 bases between the two germline ends. The length of the CDR3 is 12 residues. The DNA for the CDR3 is TGTGCCAGCTTACGTGGCACCGGGGAGCTGTTTTTT. It yields the protein CASLRGTGELFF.

The chain uses TRBV6-2 or TRBV6-3 and TRBJ2-5, with D unresolved. The CDR3 has 16 residues. V was clipped by 7 bases and J by 0 bases, with 18 bases between them. Germline V gene lookup returns CDR1 MNHEY and CDR2 SVGEGT. In DNA, the CDR3 is TGTGCCAGCACCCCAGGAAGGGCGACGTACCAAGAGACCCAGTACTTC. This sequence encodes CASTPGRATYQETQYF.

The chain uses TRBV5-1 and TRBJ1-3; D gene uncertain. This CDR3 has 14 amino acids. V shed 1 base and J shed 3 bases, with 8 bases lying between them. Per germline, CDR1 SGHRS and CDR2 YFSETQ. The DNA for the CDR3 is TGCGCCAGCAGCTTGAGTGGGGTTGGAAACACCATATATTTT. Its protein product is CASSLSGVGNTIYF.

The V gene is TRBV7-2, the J gene TRBJ2-1; no firm D call. The CDR3 runs 11 residues. The germline V gene has CDR1 SGHTA and CDR2 FQGNSA. With 5 bases removed from V and 7 bases from J, the gap between germline ends came to 6 bases. The CDR3 coding sequence is TGTGCCAGCAGCCTGTTTAATGAGCAGTTCTTC. It yields the protein CASSLFNEQFF.

The rearrangement uses TRBV5-6 and TRBJ2-5, with D perhaps TRBD1 (7 bases). V lost 0 bases, J lost 3 bases, and 24 bases lay in between. Germline V gene sequence: CDR1 SGHDT, CDR2 YYEEEE. The CDR3 is made up of 19 amino acids. For the CDR3, the DNA is TGTGCCAGCAGCTTGGAGGAACTGACAGGGACCCGGGGGAAAGAGACCCAGTACTTC. Translated, it gives CASSLEELTGTRGKETQYF.

This chain joins TRBV6-6 and TRBJ2-7; D might be TRBD1 (6 bases). This CDR3 has 14 amino acids. Deletions cut 6 bases from V and 5 bases from J, with 17 bases between. Germline loops: CDR1 MNHNY, CDR2 SVGAGI (reference sequence). The CDR3 spells CASSQQGSGDEQYF. The CDR3, as DNA: TGTGCCAGCAGCCAACAGGGTTCAGGAGACGAGCAGTACTTC.

The rearrangement uses TRBV15 and TRBJ2-1; D is ambiguous. V lost 0 bases, J lost 4 bases, and 4 bases lay in between. The CDR3 covers 13 residues. The germline V gene has CDR1 LNHNV and CDR2 YYDKDF (reference sequence). The CDR3 here is CATSRDKYNEQFF. In nucleotides, the CDR3 is TGTGCCACCAGCAGAGATAAGTACAATGAGCAGTTCTTC.

This chain links TRBV27 with TRBJ2-3; D unclear. Between the trimmed V and J ends, which lost 5 bases and 4 bases, there was a span of 10 bases. The germline V gene has CDR1 MNHEY and CDR2 SMNVEV (reference sequence). The CDR3 has 13 residues. The chain's CDR3 is CASSTNSADTQYF. Written as DNA, the CDR3 is TGTGCCAGCAGTACCAACAGCGCAGATACGCAGTATTTT.

The J gene is TRBJ1-2, the V gene TRBV10-3; 8 bases match TRBD1. Losses at the gene ends were 10 bases for V and 7 bases for J; bases not matched to a gene: 5. This CDR3 comprises 11 residues. Per germline, CDR1 ENHRY and CDR2 SYGVKD. The CDR3 DNA reads TGTGCCACCCCAGGGGGCTGTGGCTACACCTTC. It is translated as CATPGGCGYTF.

CDR3 residues: CASSLIAGPVDSPLHF. The DNA of the CDR3 is TGTGCCAGCAGTTTAATCGCAGGCCCAGTGGATTCACCCCTCCACTTT. The rearrangement uses TRBV28 and TRBJ1-6; no definite D call. The CDR3 is 16 amino acids. Trimming took 2 bases from V and 8 from J, leaving 16 bases between them. CDR1 and CDR2 (germline): MDHEN, SYDVKM.

The chain employs TRBV27 and TRBJ1-1; D may be TRBD1 (6 bases). The V gene lost 6 bases and the J gene lost 5 bases, with 22 bases spanning the gap. This CDR3 contains 16 residues. CDR1 MNHEY and CDR2 SMNVEV come from the germline V gene (reference sequence). The CDR3 nucleotides read TGTGCCAGCAGCCGGGGGGGGGCTCCGGGGTGGACTGAAGCTTTCTTT. It yields the protein CASSRGGAPGWTEAFF.

The rearrangement links TRBV16 to TRBJ1-6, with D tentatively TRBD1 (5 bases). The CDR3 runs 14 residues. V dropped 3 bases and J dropped 9 bases, with 12 bases sitting between them. The germline CDR1 and CDR2 sequences are KGHSY and FQNENV. Here the CDR3 reads CASSHRSQGSPLHF. For the CDR3, the DNA is TGTGCCAGCAGCCATCGAAGCCAGGGTTCACCCCTCCACTTT. Drawing the rest from reference TRBV16 and TRBJ1-6, the complete variable domain is GEEVAQTPKHLVRGEGQKAKLYCAPIKGHSYVFWYQQVLKNEFKFLISFQNENVFDETGMPKERFSAKCLPNSPCSLEIQATKLEDSAVYFCASSHRSQGSPLHFGNGTRLTVT.